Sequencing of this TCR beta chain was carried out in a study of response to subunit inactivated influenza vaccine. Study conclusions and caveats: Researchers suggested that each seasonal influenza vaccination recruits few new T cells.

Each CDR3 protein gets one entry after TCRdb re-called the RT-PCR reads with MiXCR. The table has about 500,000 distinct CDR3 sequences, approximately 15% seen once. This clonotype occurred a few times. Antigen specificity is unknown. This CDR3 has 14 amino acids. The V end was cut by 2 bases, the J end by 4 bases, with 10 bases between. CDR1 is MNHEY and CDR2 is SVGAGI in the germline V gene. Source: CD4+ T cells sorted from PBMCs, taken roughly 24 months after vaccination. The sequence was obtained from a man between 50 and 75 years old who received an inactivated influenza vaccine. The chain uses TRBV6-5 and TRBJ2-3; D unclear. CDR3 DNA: TGTGCCAGCAGTTACGGGAACGTAGCAGATACGCAGTATTTT. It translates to CASSYGNVADTQYF.